The T cell receptor (delta chain) under discussion was sequenced for a study of γδ T cells in repeated Plasmodium falciparum infection. At the level of the study: Donors were malaria-exposed Malian children or age- and gender-matched Australian children. Some Malian samples span acute malaria episodes; others come from no-transmission periods.

Bulk repertoires came from Vgamma9/Vdelta2+ or Vdelta2-negative gammadelta T cells flow-sorted from PBMC. TCRdb called clones from the multiplex PCR reads again using CATT. The profile shows tens of thousands of delta-chain clones, 1.6% of them singletons. Study-level findings and limits: Repeated controlled infections reportedly drove waves of new clonotype selection in Vdelta2-negative, mostly Vdelta1+, gammadelta repertoires. One small rural Malian village, predominantly a single ethnic group, supplied the cohort.

This clone was detected only a few times. Its specificity is not known. This DNA's translation and the protein TCRdb lists, from a much larger clone, do not match at residue 16, likely due to a read error; the protein shown is translated from the DNA. The length of the CDR3 is 21 residues. With V trimmed by 3 bases and J by 3 bases, 25 bases remained unmatched. Germline-derived CDR1 and CDR2 are GEAIGNYY and EKD. The genes are TRDV2 and TRDJ1; 9 nucleotides match TRDD3. TCRdb carries no J gene annotation; the J gene was assigned here by matching the DNA with germline. The sequenced material came from gamma-delta T cells from blood. The source is a pool of human donors (malaria-infected and uninfected, not separated). CDR3 residues: CACDPIPRTGQGIRYADKLIF. CDR3 nucleotide sequence: TGTGCCTGTGACCCGATCCCCCGTACTGGTCAGGGGATACGGTACGCCGATAAACTCATCTTT.